What follows is one T cell receptor (beta chain) and its context. Its target is unknown. Trimming pared 0 bases from V and 0 bases from J, leaving 7 bases between. Germline loops: CDR1 ENHRY, CDR2 SYGVKD. CDR3 length equals 15 residues. This entry is derived from a study of Tregs in tolerant kidney transplant recipients. Clones were sequenced by immunoSEQ multiplex PCR, and TCRdb holds only the in-frame ones, with some missing. The sample records tens of thousands of clones, about 90% being singletons. Findings and limits, study-wide: Findings come from small patient numbers and require larger validation. Biological reproducibility was not directly addressed, but technical replication error appeared minimal.

Thawed PBMCs were rested overnight at 37°C with around 200 IU/ml IL-2 before regulatory T cell sorting. Sequencing used Tregs from blood. The source of this sequence is a human donor in good health. The chain combines TRBV10-3 with TRBJ2-3; D not certain. The CDR3 DNA is TGTGCCATCAGTGAGTCGGGGTCTAGCACAGATACGCAGTATTTT. Amino acids: CAISESGSSTDTQYF.